This T cell receptor beta chain is from a study of shared clonotypes between healthy human individuals (dated by TCRdb to 2020 to 2021). In the study overall: A couple of women and a few men aged 18 to 49 years were included in the cohort. For each donor, three plates each were used for CD4 naive and CD4 memory, two plates were used for CD8 naive, and one plate was used for CD8 memory. To estimate repertoire size and how much clonotype sharing occurs between individuals, the study deeply sequenced the blood TCR repertoires of roughly 5 healthy adults. Different laboratories and diverse techniques were used to prepare libraries and sequence TCR repertoires, to increase sequencing depth and limit assay-specific biases. Leukapheresis yielded between about 0.85 and 10 billion PBMCs per donor.

The donors were healthy, HIV-negative adults with no recently reported acute infections or vaccinations. Only Caucasian adults living in Nashville, Tennessee, USA were represented among the donors. CD4+ T cells were enriched through magnetic negative selection, after which naive cells were positively selected on CD45RA and the remaining negative fraction served as the memory subset. After blood collection by leukapheresis, PBMCs were isolated using Ficoll-Histopaque density gradient centrifugation and then cryopreserved in the vapor phase of liquid nitrogen. Analytical flow cytometry was used to check the purity and quantity of every magnetically sorted T cell population. Genomic DNA was isolated from each sorted fraction and quantified by UV absorbance on a Nanodrop 2000c. The V end gives up 4 bases and the J end 0 bases, leaving 7 bases in the junction not matched to a gene. The CDR3 starts with the cysteine, ends with the phenylalanine, and has 18 residues. Only CDR3 DNA remains: 54 bases, in frame from the first base. Looking up the germline V gene yields CDR1 SGHRS and CDR2 YFSETQ.

The sample holds one count of this clone. This receptor's antigen is unknown. Per-base quality was not reported, and no clone a single base away is much larger than it. TCR CDR3 regions were amplified from genomic DNA by multiplex PCR using the deep immunoSEQ assay. For each cell subset, the extracted genomic DNA was distributed evenly across all wells of several immunoSEQ 96-well plates, and each plate served as one replicate. For sorted subsets, approximately 210 ng of genomic DNA, equivalent to around 29,000 T cell genomes, went into each replicate PCR. Purified libraries were measured with a Qubit 3.0 fluorometer, size-checked on a Bioanalyzer 2100, and measured again with the KAPA Library Quantification kit. Each immunoSEQ 96-well plate was sequenced on its own single-read 150-cycle Illumina NextSeq 550 flow cell. Per the original workflow: Because only junctional sequences without quality scores were contained in the immunoSEQ output, filtering matching that applied to full-length reads could not be performed. Sequences were annotated with PyIR, a Python wrapper for IgBLAST v1.9, and V/J genes and CDR3 were assigned using IMGT germline references. Reads were filtered out if the reads had weak V/J assignments (E-value above 1e-6), no CDR3, stop codons, out-of-frame junctions, or ambiguous translated residues. V3J clonotypes were defined as sequences sharing the same inferred V gene, J gene, and CDR3 amino acid sequence. To compute the percentage overlap between repertoires, the number of shared unique clonotypes was divided by the size of the smaller repertoire. Repertoire richness was assessed with RTK rarefaction, the Chao1 estimator, and Recon v2.1 estimates of unobserved clonotypes. OLGA was used to compute generation probabilities for all TCRbeta clonotypes that the gDNA method yielded from a few donors. TCRdb obtained this table from immuneACCESS and retained in-frame rearrangements with V and J assigned. These tables miss some clones; where compared with another copy, unresolved V genes account for less than half of the shortfall, and the remainder is unexplained. That table furnishes V, J and clone size, whereas the DNA furnished D and trimming. In all, the sample holds just over 2,000,000 clones, and about 95% of those were seen once. The ten most abundant clones make up approximately 0.13% of the sample.

Overall study outcomes, separate from this receptor: The genetic and exposure-history diversity represented was limited by the small number of donors. Across several donors, 5% to 6% of naive CD4, approximately 3.6% of naive CD8, around 2.5% of memory CD4, and 0.3% to 0.45% of memory CD8 clonotypes were shared. Sampling was limited to blood, and TCR repertoires in tissue likely differ from TCR repertoires in blood. Higher generation probabilities were observed for clonotypes shared by all four sorted-subset donors than for non-shared clonotypes. Estimated clonotype richness was generally larger for naive than for memory subsets. Pairwise subsampling led to the expectation that sequencing depth would affect the degree of clonotype sharing among donors. Incomplete sequencing was indicated by rarefaction of sorted-subset datasets, despite the large sequencing depth.

Sequenced input: naive CD4+ T cells sorted from blood. In the paper's terms, the cell subset or site label means: CD45RA+ positively selected. The TCR sequence derives from a man aged 18 to 30 in good health. The rearranged segments are TRBV5-1 and TRBJ2-5; TRBD2 fits 15 bases in the junction. The sequence in DNA is TGCGCCAGCAGCCCGGGGACTAGCGGGAGGAGATACCAAGAGACCCAGTACTTC. Translated, this is CASSPGTSGRRYQETQYF.